The source of this TCR beta chain is a study of Ad26.COV2.S vaccination and SARS-CoV-2 variants. The assay was immunoSEQ multiplex PCR, and TCRdb's table has in-frame clones only and misses some. The table includes about 94,000 clones, approximately 81% detected once. Germline CDR1 reads SGHAT; CDR2 reads FQNNGV. This CDR3 is 17 amino acids long. The V end lost 2 bases, the J end lost 2 bases, and 16 bases lay between the germline ends. The table lists this clone with a count of one. Its antigen is unidentified. Study results and caveats: Vaccine and placebo recipients had comparable breadth of non-spike TCRs.

The sample was peripheral blood, taken after recovery from COVID-19. The sequence was obtained from a human donor who had recovered from COVID-19. J is TRBJ1-3 and V is TRBV11-2; tentatively, D is TRBD1 (6 bases). CDR3: CASSLTGQRRTGNTIYF. The DNA of the CDR3 is TGTGCCAGCAGCTTAACCGGACAGCGCCGAACTGGAAACACCATATATTTT.